This record looks at one T cell receptor beta chain sequence and its context. Its antigen is currently not known. Per-base quality was not reported, and no clone a single base away is much larger than it. Each collaborating institution followed its own protocols to collect whole blood in K2EDTA tubes. For TCRbeta analysis, collaborator samples were shipped as frozen whole blood, as isolated PBMCs, or as DNA extracted from either sample type. This specimen belongs to a study of blood T cell repertoires in COVID-19 (dated by TCRdb to 2018 to 2021). Background on the whole study: Samples from collaborators originated in the United States, Italy and Spain and spanned both the acute and convalescent phases of COVID-19. The material from the prospective study consisted of cDNA or gDNA derived from T cells, B-cell-depleted T cells, or PBMCs. Deeply sampled blood TCRbeta repertoires from subjects exposed to, actively infected with, or recovered from COVID-19 were included in the dataset. The repertoires were made available in a free public database intended to serve as a resource for research on the immune response to SARS-CoV-2. The samples were drawn from two sources: the first 160 participants of the ongoing ImmuneRACE study, and fewer than 1,500 subjects contributed by 6 global collaborators. Nearly every sample came with metadata listing a de-identified subject ID, COVID-19 status, age in years and sex. Where available, HLA class I and class II types were taken from metadata supplied by the sample provider and were not determined by assay-based typing.

TCRbeta CDR3 regions were amplified from genomic DNA by means of the immunoSEQ Assay, a bias-controlled multiplex PCR. The authors' pipeline ran thus. The number of nucleated cells in each sample was estimated by amplification of reference gene primers within the assay. Sequence reads were collapsed and filtered to measure the absolute abundance of every unique TCRbeta CDR3 rearrangement. Productive Simpson clonality was computed per sample as the square root of Simpson's diversity index over productive rearrangements. The source is immuneACCESS, and TCRdb retained only in-frame sequences with V and J called. Part of the clones is not carried over; for the studies checked, unresolved V genes explain less than half of this, and the remainder is unexplained. The D gene and trimming were derived from the DNA, and the V and J assignments and clone size from that table. The sample table lists 130,000 or so clones, roughly 91% of them with a count of one. The top ten clones comprise more than 1.5% of the sample.

General study outcomes and caveats: The amount of clinical and demographic metadata varied by source and participant and was provided uncurated.

Trimming costs V 0 bases and J 7 bases, and their ends lie 16 bases apart. Looking up the germline V gene (reference sequence) yields CDR1 LGHDT and CDR2 YNNKEL. The CDR3, cysteine through phenylalanine, is 15 amino acids long. Only CDR3 DNA is held: 45 bases, read in frame from base 1. This sequence uses TRBV3-1 (or the pseudogene TRBV3-2) and TRBJ2-7, with TRBD2 perhaps the D gene, on 6 matching bases. The TCR comes from a human donor in a cohort sampled during active COVID-19. Sequenced sample: peripheral blood. The DNA reads as follows: TGTGCCAGCAGCCAAGAAAGGCGGGGCGGGTGGGAGCAGTACTTC. Its protein reads: CASSQERRGGWEQYF.